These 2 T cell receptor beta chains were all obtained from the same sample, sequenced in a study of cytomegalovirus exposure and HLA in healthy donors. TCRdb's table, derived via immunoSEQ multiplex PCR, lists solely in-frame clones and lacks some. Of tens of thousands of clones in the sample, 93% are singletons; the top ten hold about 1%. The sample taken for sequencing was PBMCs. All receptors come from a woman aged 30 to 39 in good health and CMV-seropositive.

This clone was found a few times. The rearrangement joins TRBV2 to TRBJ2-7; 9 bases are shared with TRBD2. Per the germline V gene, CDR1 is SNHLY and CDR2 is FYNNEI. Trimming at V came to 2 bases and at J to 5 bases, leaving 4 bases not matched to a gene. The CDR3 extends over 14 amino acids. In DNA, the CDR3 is TGTGCCAGCAGTGAAAGCGGGAGGACCAACGAGCAGTACTTC. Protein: CASSESGRTNEQYF. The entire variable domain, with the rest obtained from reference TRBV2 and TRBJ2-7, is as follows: EPEVTQTPSHQVTQMGQEVILRCVPISNHLYFYWYRQILGQKVEFLVSFYNNEISEKSEIFDDQFSVERPDGSNFTLKIRSTKLEDSAMYFCASSESGRTNEQYFGPGTRLTVT.

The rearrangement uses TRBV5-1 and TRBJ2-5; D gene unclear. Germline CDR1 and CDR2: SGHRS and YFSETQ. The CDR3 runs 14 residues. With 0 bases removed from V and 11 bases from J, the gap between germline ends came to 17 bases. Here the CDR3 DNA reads TGCGCCAGCAGCTTGGACTTTGGGCTATCCCAACAGTACTTC. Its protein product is CASSLDFGLSQQYF.